The next 23 T cell receptor beta chains were all read from a single sample in a study of blood T cell repertoires in COVID-19. Profiling relied on immunoSEQ multiplex PCR, and the TCRdb table lists in-frame clones only, not all of them. The data contain approximately 260,000 clones, roughly 90% of them singletons. The sequenced sample consisted of peripheral blood. The receptors were sampled from a woman in her 40s who had recovered from COVID-19.

The V and J genes are TRBV5-4 and TRBJ1-6; D may be TRBD1 (5 bases). This CDR3 contains 14 residues. Germline values: CDR1 SGHNT, CDR2 YYREEE (reference sequence). V was shortened by 3 bases and J by 8 bases, with 12 bases between the two germline ends. The CDR3 nucleotides are TGTGCCAGCAGCTGGAGGGGAAACGATTCACCCCTCCACTTT. Translating it yields CASSWRGNDSPLHF.

This clone was found once. J is TRBJ2-6 and V is TRBV28; 11 positions agree with TRBD1. CDR1 MDHEN and CDR2 SYDVKM come from the germline V gene. Trimming removed 8 bases from V and 1 base from J; junction bases left unmatched: 4. This CDR3 contains 16 residues. The CDR3 reads CASQGTGGSGANVLTF. CDR3 coding DNA: TGTGCCAGCCAGGGGACAGGGGGTTCTGGGGCCAACGTCCTGACTTTC.

CDR3 protein: CASSPPVWQNTEAFF. The CDR3 DNA reads TGTGCCAGCAGTCCCCCCGTGTGGCAGAACACTGAAGCTTTCTTT. This rearrangement joins TRBV28 to TRBJ1-1; D gene uncertain. Trimming took off 5 bases at V and 1 base at J, with 14 bases between the two ends. Germline lookup yields CDR1 MDHEN and CDR2 SYDVKM. The CDR3 has 15 amino acids.

This clone was observed a single time. The gene calls are TRBV30 and TRBJ1-4, with D perhaps matching TRBD1 (6 bases). Trimming took off 4 bases at V and 10 bases at J, with 19 bases between the two ends. Per germline, CDR1 GTSNPN and CDR2 SVGIG (reference sequence). The CDR3 has 14 amino acids. As DNA, the CDR3 is TGTGCCTGGAATCCAGGGGAGATTCTTGGAAAACTGTTTTTT. Translation: CAWNPGEILGKLFF.

This clone was seen just once. The chain employs TRBV18 and TRBJ2-3; tentative D call: TRBD2 (5 bases). The CDR3 consists of 15 residues. Between the trimmed V and J ends, which lost 1 base and 1 base, there was a span of 9 bases. Germline CDR1 is KGHSH and CDR2 is LQKENI. CDR3: CASSPRMGGTDTQYF. The CDR3, as DNA: TGTGCCAGCTCACCACGTATGGGAGGCACAGATACGCAGTATTTT.

The chain links TRBV11-3 to TRBJ2-2, with TRBD1 matching 10 bases. This CDR3 has 15 residues. The V gene's germline CDR1 is SGHNT and CDR2 YENEEA. J lost 3 bases, V lost 6 bases, and 4 bases had no gene match. CDR3 region: CASRSGTGDTGELFF. CDR3 nucleotide sequence: TGTGCCAGCAGGTCCGGGACAGGGGACACCGGGGAGCTGTTTTTT.

This chain joins TRBV5-4 and TRBJ1-4; 9 nucleotides line up with TRBD1. With 4 bases clipped from V and 7 bases from J, the junction kept 11 bases outside the gene matches. This CDR3 region has 16 residues. Germline CDR1 and CDR2: SGHNT and YYREEE (reference sequence). CDR3 sequence reads: CASSPGQDRGGEKLFF. In DNA, the CDR3 is TGTGCCAGCAGCCCCGGCCAGGACAGGGGAGGTGAAAAACTGTTTTTT.

Written as DNA, the CDR3 is TGTGCCAGCAGCCCAAGGGACGGACTATATCAGCCCCAGCATTTT. Translated: CASSPRDGLYQPQHF. The chain has TRBV27 and TRBJ1-5; D may be TRBD1 (5 bases). CDR1 MNHEY and CDR2 SMNVEV come from the germline V gene (reference sequence). V lost 6 bases and J lost 5, with 17 bases in between. This CDR3 region has 15 residues.

This clone was seen just once. The gene calls are TRBV6-5 and TRBJ1-5; the D gene is possibly TRBD1 (5 bases). The V end was cut by 6 bases, the J end by 0 bases, with 9 bases between. The germline gives CDR1 MNHEY, CDR2 SVGAGI. There are 14 residues in the CDR3. CDR3 sequence reads: CASSLTASNQPQHF. Written as DNA, the CDR3 is TGTGCCAGCAGCCTGACAGCTAGCAATCAGCCCCAGCATTTT.

The chain recombines TRBV9 with TRBJ2-1; the match to TRBD1 covers 9 bases. The CDR3 loop spans 16 amino acids. Germline V gene data show CDR1 as SGDLS and CDR2 as YYNGEE. The V and J ends lost 0 bases and 7 bases, in that order; junction bases with no gene match: 8. CDR3 DNA: TGTGCCAGCAGCGTAGGAGGAGGACAGGGGAGAAATGAGCAGTTCTTC. Amino acid sequence: CASSVGGGQGRNEQFF.

This sequence joins TRBV2 and TRBJ2-3, with D maybe TRBD1 (7 bases). Germline-derived CDR1 and CDR2 are SNHLY and FYNNEI. This CDR3 is built from 16 residues. V lost 2 bases and J lost 4, with 16 bases in between. This CDR3 is CASSESSGGLADTQYF. In DNA form, the CDR3 reads TGTGCCAGCAGTGAATCTTCAGGGGGGCTCGCAGATACGCAGTATTTT.

The chain links TRBV7-6 to TRBJ2-6; D possibly corresponds to TRBD1 (5 bases). Germline CDR1 is SGHVS and CDR2 is FNYEAQ. The CDR3 is 16 amino acids. Trimming shortened V by 5 bases and J by 0 bases, and 11 bases separated the two germline ends. The CDR3 DNA reads TGTGCCAGCAGCCTCCCACAGGTCTCTGGGGCCAACGTCCTGACTTTC. The encoded protein is CASSLPQVSGANVLTF. Using reference TRBV7-6 and TRBJ2-6 for the parts outside the CDR3, the full variable domain is GAGVSQSPRYKVTKRGQDVALRCDPISGHVSLYWYRQALGQGPEFLTYFNYEAQQDKSGLPNDRFSAERPEGSISTLTIQRTEQRDSAMYRCASSLPQVSGANVLTFGAGSRLTVL.

This clone appeared once. The sample carries other DNA sequences with the same CDR3. The chain recombines TRBV6-5 with TRBJ1-4; D unclear. This CDR3 contains 15 residues. Trimming took 5 bases from V and 0 from J, leaving 10 bases between them. Germline V gene data show CDR1 as MNHEY and CDR2 as SVGAGI. The CDR3 spells CASSPGPATNEKLFF. The CDR3 DNA sequence: TGTGCCAGCAGTCCGGGTCCTGCAACTAATGAAAAACTGTTTTTT.

The genes are TRBV5-1 and TRBJ2-5; possible D gene TRBD1, 5 bases. Germline-derived CDR1 and CDR2 are SGHRS and YFSETQ. The CDR3 consists of 13 residues. V was cut by 2 bases and J by 5 bases, with 10 bases left in between. CDR3 protein: CASSFSGSETQYF. The CDR3 DNA reads TGCGCCAGCAGCTTTTCAGGGTCGGAGACCCAGTACTTC.

This clone has only one observation. V usage is TRBV19 and J usage is TRBJ1-1; D call uncertain. This CDR3 region has 13 residues. Trimming left V 5 bases short and J 1 base short, with 8 bases between. CDR1 is LNHDA, CDR2 SQIVND, per germline (reference sequence). The CDR3 region has the DNA TGTGCCAGTAGTGTAACACCGAACACTGAAGCTTTCTTT. Amino acid sequence: CASSVTPNTEAFF.

The chain couples TRBV11-3 to TRBJ2-7, with D tentatively TRBD1 (5 bases). The CDR3 has 14 residues. Looked up from germline, CDR1 is SGHNT and CDR2 is YENEEA. V was cut by 3 bases and J by 0 bases, with 9 bases left in between. The CDR3 region has the DNA TGTGCCAGCAGCTTGCAGGGTAGCTCCTACGAGCAGTACTTC. Translated, it gives CASSLQGSSYEQYF. The complete variable domain, with remaining parts taken from reference TRBV11-3 and TRBJ2-7, reads EAGVVQSPRYKIIEKKQPVAFWCNPISGHNTLYWYLQNLGQGPELLIRYENEEAVDDSQLPKDRFSAERLKGVDSTLKIQPAELGDSAVYLCASSLQGSSYEQYFGPGTRLTVT.

V is TRBV20-1 and J is TRBJ2-1; D gene uncertain. Germline CDR1 reads DFQATT; CDR2 reads SNEGSKA (reference sequence). Trimming stripped 3 bases from V and 6 bases from J, with 9 bases between. The CDR3 extends over 12 amino acids. The CDR3 spells CSASTPSNEQFF. CDR3 DNA sequence: TGCAGTGCTAGTACGCCCAGCAATGAGCAGTTCTTC.

The rearrangement links TRBV12-3 or TRBV12-4 to TRBJ2-3; 7 bases map to TRBD2. This CDR3 has 12 residues. With V trimmed by 6 bases and J by 13 bases, 10 bases remained unmatched. This CDR3 reads CASSKDPGREYF. Here the CDR3 DNA reads TGTGCCAGCAGCAAAGACCCTGGGAGGGAGTATTTT.

The rearrangement links TRBV12-5 to TRBJ2-1; weak D call: TRBD1 (6 bases). There are 13 residues in the CDR3. Trimming shortened V by 2 bases and J by 13 bases, and 15 bases separated the two germline ends. CDR1 and CDR2 from the germline V gene are LGHNT and FRNRAP. The CDR3 region is CASGLMDSFDQFF. The CDR3 DNA follows: TGTGCTAGTGGTTTGATGGACAGCTTCGATCAGTTCTTC.

The chain recombines TRBV7-8 with TRBJ2-1; TRBD1 matches at 9 bases. This CDR3 has 17 residues. Germline V gives CDR1 SGHVS, CDR2 FQNEAQ. V gave up 1 base and J gave up 1 base; unmatched junction bases: 5. CDR3 bases: TGTGCCAGCAGCTTAGTAGCTGGGACAGGGTCCTACAATGAGCAGTTCTTC. It translates to CASSLVAGTGSYNEQFF. The full variable domain, in which reference TRBV7-8 and TRBJ2-1 provide the parts outside the CDR3, is GAGVSQSPRYKVAKRGQDVALRCDPISGHVSLFWYQQALGQGPEFLTYFQNEAQLDKSGLPSDRFFAERPEGSVSTLKIQRTQQEDSAVYLCASSLVAGTGSYNEQFFGPGTRLTVL.

Only one count was recorded for this clone. The chain couples TRBV6-5 to TRBJ1-2, with 8 bases lining up with TRBD1. The CDR3 is 13 residues long. With V trimmed by 7 bases and J by 8 bases, 9 bases remained unmatched. Germline V lookup: CDR1 MNHEY, CDR2 SVGAGI. The CDR3 DNA follows: TGTGCCAGCAAGACCCAGGACAGGGTAGGCTACACCTTC. Encoded protein: CASKTQDRVGYTF.

J is TRBJ2-1 and V is TRBV18, with 9 bases fitting TRBD1. Germline assignment: CDR1 KGHSH and CDR2 LQKENI. V lost 6 bases, J lost 0 bases, and 3 bases stayed unmatched. The length of the CDR3 is 15 residues. The CDR3 sequence is CASSQDRGSYNEQFF. In DNA, the CDR3 is TGTGCCAGCTCCCAGGACAGGGGCTCCTACAATGAGCAGTTCTTC.

The CDR3: CASSPGQGNTGELFF. DNA of the CDR3: TGTGCCAGCAGCCCCGGACAGGGGAACACCGGGGAGCTGTTTTTT. The chain couples TRBV5-4 to TRBJ2-2, with TRBD1 matching over 8 bases. Trimming at V came to 4 bases and at J to 1 base, leaving 3 bases not matched to a gene. CDR1 is SGHNT and CDR2 is YYREEE in the germline V gene (reference sequence). The CDR3 loop spans 15 amino acids.